These T cell receptor beta chains were read from a single sample in a study of cytomegalovirus exposure and HLA in healthy donors. Sequencing used immunoSEQ multiplex PCR; TCRdb keeps in-frame clones, though not all of them. Of fewer than 200,000 clones in the sample, 70% to 90% were seen once. Input material: PBMCs. These receptors were collected from a young woman in good health and CMV-seronegative. The CDR3 runs from the conserved cysteine through the conserved F or W. D genes are given only for firm matches. Size values are once, few and many counts, or a class for expanded clones, and some rows have none.

d_gene,len,v_gene,abundance,j_gene,CDR3nt,CDR3aa
-,11,TRBV6-1,-,TRBJ2-7,TGTGCCCTAGACAGTGCCTACGAGCAGTACTTC,CALDSAYEQYF
TRBD1,15,TRBV5-1,once,TRBJ1-1,TGCGCCAGCAGCCCAAGGACAGGGATGAACACTGAAGCTTTCTTT,CASSPRTGMNTEAFF
TRBD1,13,TRBV2,few,TRBJ1-2,TGTGCCAGCAGTAACCAGGGGGACTATGGCTACACCTTC,CASSNQGDYGYTF
TRBD2,18,TRBV9,-,TRBJ2-2,TGTGCCAGCAGCGTAGGGGCTAGCGGGGGGGCAGGCACCGGGGAGCTGTTTTTT,CASSVGASGGAGTGELFF
-,13,TRBV7-3,-,TRBJ1-2,TGTGCCAGCAGCTTCCACGGGGGTAATGGCTACACCTTC,CASSFHGGNGYTF
TRBD1,13,TRBV5-1,-,TRBJ1-1,TGCGCCAGCAGCTCGACAGGGGGCACTGAAGCTTTCTTT,CASSSTGGTEAFF
TRBD2,15,TRBV11-1,-,TRBJ2-1,TGTGCCAGCAGCTTTTGGTGGGAGGGAGACAATGAGCAGTTCTTC,CASSFWWEGDNEQFF
TRBD1,15,TRBV4-1,-,TRBJ2-3,TGCGCCAGCGCCGGGGCACAGGGGGTAACAGATACGCAGTATTTT,CASAGAQGVTDTQYF
-,17,TRBV4-1,few,TRBJ1-1,TGCGCCAGCAGACAAATTACAGGGTCCCGATGGTGGACTGAAGCTTTCTTT,CASRQITGSRWWTEAFF
-,16,TRBV28,few,TRBJ2-3,TGTGCCAGCAGTTCCCTGGGCAGGTTAAGCACAGATACGCAGTATTTT,CASSSLGRLSTDTQYF
TRBD1,15,TRBV12-5,-,TRBJ2-2,TGTGCTAGTGGTCCACAGGGGGCAGGCACCGGGGAGCTGTTTTTT,CASGPQGAGTGELFF
-,16,TRBV27,-,TRBJ1-1,TGTGCCAGCAGCCCATCGAGGGCGGCTGTGAACACTGAAGCTTTCTTT,CASSPSRAAVNTEAFF
-,16,TRBV7-2,-,TRBJ2-2,TGTGCCAGCAGCCTTAGGTCGGGGATGAACACCGGGGAGCTGTTTTTT,CASSLRSGMNTGELFF
TRBD1,15,TRBV9,-,TRBJ2-7,TGTGCCAGCAGCGTAGATGGGACAGTTACTTACGAGCAGTACTTC,CASSVDGTVTYEQYF
TRBD1,13,TRBV6-1,-,TRBJ2-1,TGTGCCAGCAGGCCGGGACAGTTAAATGAGCAGTTCTTC,CASRPGQLNEQFF
-,15,TRBV6-5,-,TRBJ2-3,TGTGCCAGCGGGGCTCGCGCGGGGAGGACAGATACGCAGTATTTT,CASGARAGRTDTQYF
-,14,TRBV28,-,TRBJ1-3,TGTGCCAGCAGCCAGTTTTTCTCTGGAAACACCATATATTTT,CASSQFFSGNTIYF
-,15,TRBV5-6,-,TRBJ2-1,TGTGCCAGCAGCCCCGGCTCATCTCAGGTCCGGGGGCAGTTCTTC,CASSPGSSQVRGQFF
TRBD1,15,TRBV19,-,TRBJ1-3,TGTGCCACCTCCAGGGGGGACGTATCTGGAAACACCATATATTTT,CATSRGDVSGNTIYF
TRBD1,14,TRBV18,-,TRBJ2-7,TGTGCCAGCTCATCCGGGACAGGGCTCTACGAGCAGTACTTC,CASSSGTGLYEQYF
TRBD2,15,TRBV27,once,TRBJ2-7,TGTGCCAGCAGTTATACTAGCGGGGGACGTTACGAGCAGTACTTC,CASSYTSGGRYEQYF
TRBD1,13,TRBV18,-,TRBJ2-7,TGTGCCAGCTCCCAGGGGGTTATCGACGAGCAGTACTTC,CASSQGVIDEQYF
-,14,TRBV25-1,-,TRBJ2-1,TGTGCCAGCAGTGACGTTATGGGGGGTTTGGAGCAGTTCTTC,CASSDVMGGLEQFF
-,15,TRBV11-2,-,TRBJ1-1,TGTGCCAGCAGCCCTTGGAAGGGGTCCCCCACTGAAGCTTTCTTT,CASSPWKGSPTEAFF
-,14,TRBV4-1,-,TRBJ2-1,TGCGCCAGCAGCCAAGATTCCGGGAACAATGAGCAGTTCTTC,CASSQDSGNNEQFF
TRBD1,13,TRBV30,-,TRBJ2-7,TGTGCCTGGAACAGACAGGGCGGCGGCGAGCAGTACTTC,CAWNRQGGGEQYF
TRBD2,14,TRBV5-4,few,TRBJ2-7,TGTGCCAGCAGCACAGCCAGCGGGGGCGGCGAGCAGTACTTC,CASSTASGGGEQYF
-,14,TRBV7-2,once,TRBJ1-2,TGTGCCAGCAGCTTAACAAACGGAGGATATGGCTACACCTTC,CASSLTNGGYGYTF
-,13,TRBV4-1,-,TRBJ1-1,TGCGCCAGCAGCCGGGCATCGAACACTGAAGCTTTCTTT,CASSRASNTEAFF
TRBD2,19,TRBV19,-,TRBJ2-4,TGTGCCAGTAGTAGAGGACTAGCGGGGGGGCCCGAAAAGAAAAACATTCAGTACTTC,CASSRGLAGGPEKKNIQYF
-,14,TRBV7-3,-,TRBJ2-3,TGTGCCAGCAGCTTAGGGACTAGCACAGATACGCAGTATTTT,CASSLGTSTDTQYF
TRBD1,15,TRBV30,-,TRBJ1-6,TGTGCCTGGAGTCCACGACAGGGTTTCGTTTCACCCCTCCACTTT,CAWSPRQGFVSPLHF
TRBD2,18,TRBV5-4,-,TRBJ2-5,TGTGCCAGCAGCTTGGCGAAGGGACTAGCGGGCCGACAAGAGACCCAGTACTTC,CASSLAKGLAGRQETQYF
-,15,TRBV7-8,-,TRBJ1-5,TGTGCCAGCAGCTTAATGGGAGGGCTGGATCAGCCCCAGCATTTT,CASSLMGGLDQPQHF
TRBD1,16,TRBV5-1,once,TRBJ1-1,TGCGCCAGCAAAAATAATCGGGACAGAATGAACACTGAAGCTTTCTTT,CASKNNRDRMNTEAFF
TRBD1,12,TRBV5-1,-,TRBJ2-1,TGCGCCAGCAGCCTACAGGGGAATGAGCAGTTCTTC,CASSLQGNEQFF
TRBD1,17,TRBV13,-,TRBJ2-1,TGTGCCAGCAGCCAGAGGAAGGACAGGGGGCCCGTTGGTGAGCAGTTCTTC,CASSQRKDRGPVGEQFF
-,15,TRBV6-5,-,TRBJ1-5,TGTGCCAGCAGTTACGGGCGGGGTTCTAATCAGCCCCAGCATTTT,CASSYGRGSNQPQHF
TRBD1,15,TRBV18,-,TRBJ1-2,TGTGCCAGCTCATCGGCTACGACAGGGAAGTATGGCTACACCTTC,CASSSATTGKYGYTF
TRBD1,13,TRBV6-5,-,TRBJ2-3,TGTGCCAGCAGGGGACAGGGGAGGGATACGCAGTATTTT,CASRGQGRDTQYF
-,17,TRBV5-4,few,TRBJ1-4,TGTGCCAGCAGCTTGGGCCAGGGCGGGGAAACTAATGAAAAACTGTTTTTT,CASSLGQGGETNEKLFF
-,17,TRBV21-1,-,TRBJ2-2,TGTGCCAGCAGCAAAGGGAGGCTACAGGGATCCACCGGGGAGCTGTTTTTT,CASSKGRLQGSTGELFF